This entry is about one TCR beta chain. As yet, its antigen is unknown. TCRdb re-called the 5' RACE reads through MiXCR, storing one row per CDR3 protein. The table has around 1.7 million distinct CDR3 sequences, under 35% seen once. The sample originates from a study of identical twins. Overall study results and limits: Within twin pairs, the out-of-frame alpha sequences they shared showed excess low generation probability. Cord blood's abundant beta clonotypes had fewer insertions, unlike memory repertoires. Partial confounding of zero-insertion analyses by invariant MAIT and iNKT cells was possible.

The sequence came from a newborn girl in good health. Source material: cord blood.

This CDR3 reads CASSHLDNNQPQHF. Here the CDR3 DNA reads TGTGCCAGCAGCCACCTGGACAACAATCAGCCCCAGCATTTT. The rearrangement links TRBV6-5 to TRBJ1-5; tentatively, D is TRBD1 (5 bases). Looked up from germline, CDR1 is MNHEY and CDR2 is SVGAGI. Trimming stripped 6 bases from V and 3 bases from J, with 12 bases between. The CDR3 is 14 amino acids.